The text below deals with one TCR beta chain. Its antigen is currently unknown. Some clones are missing from TCRdb's copy, which holds only in-frame ones; the method was immunoSEQ multiplex PCR. There are 70,000 to 95,000 clones in the sample; 90% occur only once, and 0.11% lies in the top ten. Germline CDR1 is MNHNY and CDR2 is SVGAGI (reference sequence). The V and J ends lost 3 bases and 3 bases, in that order; junction bases with no gene match: 3. This CDR3 comprises 14 residues. This entry comes from a study of graft-versus-host responses after intestinal transplantation. The sequenced sample was unstimulated CD4+ T cells sorted from spleen or lymph node cells, obtained before intestinal transplant. The chain joins TRBV6-6 to TRBJ1-2; 8 bases fit TRBD1. The origin of this receptor is a human donor who received an intestinal transplant. The CDR3 DNA is TGTGCCAGCAGTTATTCGGGACAGGACTATGGCTACACCTTC. Translating gives CASSYSGQDYGYTF.